This TCR beta chain was obtained from a study of T cells in Graves' hyperthyroidism and ophthalmopathy. A single count supports this clonotype. Amplification targeted TCR beta CDR3 regions from RNA transcripts. An initial round of RT-PCR targeting the TCR CDR3 relied on the HTBI primer set. TCRdb itself ran the multiplex PCR reads through MiXCR, one entry per CDR3 protein. The data show around 200,000 distinct CDR3 sequences, roughly 18% seen once. Graves' hyperthyroidism qualified as stable when ophthalmopathy did not progress within 18 months. CDR3 length equals 12 residues. Germline V gene data show CDR1 as SGDLS and CDR2 as YYNGEE. V lost 4 bases to trimming and J lost 3 bases, with 8 bases between them.

The chain joins TRBV9 to TRBJ2-7, with D possibly matching TRBD2 (5 bases). Input material: blood. The receptor comes from a man aged 35 to 55 with Graves' hyperthyroidism. The CDR3 sequence is CASSRGFYEQYF. CDR3 nucleotides: TGTGCCAGCAGCCGGGGATTCTACGAGCAGTACTTC.